Following are 3 T cell receptor beta chains from one sample sequenced in a study of blood T cell repertoires in COVID-19. Some clones are missing from TCRdb's copy, which holds only in-frame ones; the method was immunoSEQ multiplex PCR. The top ten hold just over 2.5% of the sample, which has about 150,000 clones, approximately 86% seen once. Sequenced sample: peripheral blood. The receptors originated from an elderly woman with COVID-19, enrolled during active disease.

V gene TRBV2 combines with J gene TRBJ1-6; TRBD1 agrees at 8 bases. CDR3 length: 14 amino acids. In germline, CDR1 is SNHLY, CDR2 FYNNEI. V was clipped by 6 bases and J by 7 bases; unmatched bases: 5. The CDR3 loop reads CASRLQGENSPLHF. The CDR3 nucleotides are TGTGCCAGCAGACTACAGGGGGAAAATTCACCCCTCCACTTT.

V usage is TRBV7-9 and J usage is TRBJ1-6, with 7 bases fitting TRBD1. V lost 1 base, J lost 9 bases, and 3 bases stayed unmatched. The V gene's germline CDR1 is SEHNR and CDR2 FQNEAQ (reference sequence). CDR3 length equals 14 residues. The CDR3 sequence: CASSLGTGSSPLHF. In nucleotides, the CDR3 is TGTGCCAGCAGCTTAGGGACAGGATCTTCACCCCTCCACTTT.

Only one count was recorded for this clone. The chain carries TRBV7-2 and TRBJ2-7; 12 nucleotides agree with TRBD2. Germline values: CDR1 SGHTA, CDR2 FQGNSA. With V trimmed by 5 bases and J by 4 bases, 6 bases remained unmatched. The CDR3 extends over 15 amino acids. The CDR3 loop reads CASSPRLAGEYEQYF. In DNA, the CDR3 is TGTGCCAGCAGCCCCCGACTAGCGGGAGAGTACGAGCAGTACTTC.